In its sample, the clone carrying this TCR beta chain was seen many times. The target antigen is unknown. Naive CD8 T cells were picked out by sorting for CD8+CD4-CCR7+CD45RA+. This sample was included in a study of molecular identifiers for immune sequencing clone quantification. Study outcomes and limitations: Spiked-in Jurkat TCR RNA corresponding to one cell was reported as detectable against 1 million or so naive cells. Because of identical TCR molecules sharing a barcode, sizes of highly expanded clones could be underestimated.

Germline loops: CDR1 MNHEY, CDR2 SMNVEV (reference sequence). V shed 4 bases and J 4 bases; nucleotides not matched to a gene: 8. There are 17 residues in the CDR3. Previously published methods and listed TCR primers were used for the bulk TCR libraries. TCRdb re-analysed the PCR reads in MiXCR, keeping a single row per CDR3 protein. The table includes 350,000 or so distinct CDR3 sequences, about 22% detected once. The sequence derives from a human donor in good health. Some libraries in this study had Jurkat cell RNA spiked in. The specimen sequenced was naive CD8+ T cells from blood, with Jurkat cell RNA spiked in. Subset: FACS-sorted CD8+CD4-CCR7+CD45RA+ naive T cells. V usage is TRBV27 and J usage is TRBJ2-3, with TRBD2 identical over 13 bases. This chain's CDR3 is CASSSVGLAGAADTQYF. As DNA, the CDR3 is TGTGCCAGCAGTTCAGTTGGACTAGCGGGAGCGGCAGATACGCAGTATTTT.